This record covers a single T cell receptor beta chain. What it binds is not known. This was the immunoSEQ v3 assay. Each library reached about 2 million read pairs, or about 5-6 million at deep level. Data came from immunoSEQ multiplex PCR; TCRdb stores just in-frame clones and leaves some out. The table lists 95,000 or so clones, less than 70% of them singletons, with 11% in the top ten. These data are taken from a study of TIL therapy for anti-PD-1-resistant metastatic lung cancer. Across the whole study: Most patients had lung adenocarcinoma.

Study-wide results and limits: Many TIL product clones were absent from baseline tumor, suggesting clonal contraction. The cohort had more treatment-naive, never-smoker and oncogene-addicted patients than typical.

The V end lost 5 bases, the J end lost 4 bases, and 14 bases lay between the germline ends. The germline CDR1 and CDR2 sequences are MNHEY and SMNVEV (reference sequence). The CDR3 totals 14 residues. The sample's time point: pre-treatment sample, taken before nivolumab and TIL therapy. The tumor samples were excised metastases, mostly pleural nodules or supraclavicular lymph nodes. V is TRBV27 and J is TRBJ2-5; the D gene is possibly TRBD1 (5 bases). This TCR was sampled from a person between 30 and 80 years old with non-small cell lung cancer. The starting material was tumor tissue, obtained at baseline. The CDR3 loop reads CASSNSRVAETQYF. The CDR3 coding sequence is TGTGCCAGCAGTAACTCCAGGGTCGCAGAGACCCAGTACTTC.